Each of the 5 T cell receptor beta chains below was sequenced from the same sample in a study of graft-versus-host responses after intestinal transplantation. No antigens are known for them. The data were produced by immunoSEQ multiplex PCR, yet TCRdb's version contains in-frame clones alone and is incomplete. The sample has roughly 69,000 clones; 90% are singletons. The source was unstimulated CD8+ T cells sorted from spleen or lymph node cells, collected before transplant. These receptors were taken from a human donor who was the organ donor for an intestinal transplant.

The CDR3 nucleotides are TGTGCCAGCAGTGGGGACAGACATAGCAATCAGCCCCAGCATTTT. This translates into CASSGDRHSNQPQHF. The V gene is TRBV6-5, the J gene TRBJ1-5; TRBD1 agrees at 7 bases. Germline values: CDR1 MNHEY, CDR2 SVGAGI. The V gene end was trimmed by 5 bases and the J gene end by 0 bases; junction bases not matched to a gene: 4. The CDR3 totals 15 residues.

The chain employs TRBV7-2 and TRBJ2-1; D gene ambiguous. Trimming left V 5 bases short and J 5 bases short, with 10 bases between. The CDR3 sequence is 13 residues long. Germline V gene data show CDR1 as SGHTA and CDR2 as FQGNSA. CDR3 sequence: CASSRGGHNEQFF. The CDR3 nucleotides read TGTGCCAGCAGCCGAGGTGGCCACAATGAGCAGTTCTTC.

The V and J genes are TRBV27 and TRBJ2-7, with TRBD2 identical over 11 bases. The CDR3 is 16 residues long. Trimming took 5 bases from V and 2 from J; bases not matched to a gene: 8. CDR1 and CDR2 from the germline V gene are MNHEY and SMNVEV (reference sequence). The CDR3 here is CASSPSTSGIPYEQYF. In DNA, the CDR3 is TGTGCCAGCAGTCCTTCGACTAGCGGGATTCCCTACGAGCAGTACTTC.

This rearrangement joins TRBV28 to TRBJ2-7, with TRBD2 as a possible D gene (5 bases). CDR1 is MDHEN, CDR2 SYDVKM, per germline. This CDR3 spans 17 amino acids. V gave up 6 bases and J gave up 4 bases, with 25 bases separating them. The CDR3 loop reads CASSALNSENGEYEQYF. CDR3 coding DNA: TGTGCCAGCAGCGCCCTCAACAGTGAAAACGGGGAGTACGAGCAGTACTTC.

A word on this clone: The junction and the germline gene differ at one end; a read error may be behind it. The genes are TRBV4-1 and TRBJ2-7; D may be TRBD2 (5 bases). The CDR3 length is 14 residues. In germline, CDR1 is MGHRA, CDR2 YSYEKL. CDR3 in amino acids: CASSPGKGSYGQYF. CDR3 coding DNA: TGCGCCAGCAGCCCGGGGAAAGGGTCATACGGGCAGTACTTC.